One and the same sample provided the 10 T cell receptor beta chains below, sequenced in a study of T-cell memory formation after mild COVID-19. One entry per CDR3 protein, called by TCRdb with MiXCR from the 5' RACE reads. The sample carries 280,000 or so distinct CDR3 sequences, 8% to 10% recorded once. The sample taken for sequencing was PBMCs or a T cell subset sorted from them (not recorded which). The receptors shown here come from a man aged 18-30 years who had mild COVID-19 (a few samples of this study predate the infection). Cell type and time point are not known.

This chain links TRBV9 with TRBJ2-7, with TRBD1 identical over 8 bases. CDR1 SGDLS and CDR2 YYNGEE come from the germline V gene. V dropped 2 bases and J dropped 2; count of bases not matched to a gene: 6. The CDR3 is 15 residues long. This chain's CDR3 is CASSVGQGIAYEQYF. CDR3 nucleotides: TGTGCCAGCAGCGTCGGACAGGGAATCGCCTACGAGCAGTACTTC. The whole variable domain, remainder taken from reference TRBV9 and TRBJ2-7, is DSGVTQTPKHLITATGQRVTLRCSPRSGDLSVYWYQQSLDQGLQFLIQYYNGEERAKGNILERFSAQQFPDLHSELNLSSLELGDSALYFCASSVGQGIAYEQYFGPGTRLTVT.

This sequence joins TRBV30 and TRBJ2-6; D unresolved. This CDR3 is built from 14 residues. V was trimmed by 1 base and J by 2 bases, leaving 6 bases between them. CDR1 GTSNPN and CDR2 SVGIG come from the germline V gene (reference sequence). The CDR3 DNA reads TGTGCCTGGAGTGGGGGTCCTGGGGCCAACGTCCTGACTTTC. Translation: CAWSGGPGANVLTF.

This clonotype has only a few counts. The gene calls are TRBV5-1 and TRBJ1-5; possible D gene TRBD1, 6 bases. With 0 bases removed from V and 5 bases from J, the gap between germline ends came to 12 bases. The CDR3 is 15 amino acids. Germline V gene lookup returns CDR1 SGHRS and CDR2 YFSETQ. The CDR3 is CASSLGAGEDQPQHF. CDR3 nucleotides: TGCGCCAGCAGCTTGGGGGCAGGGGAGGATCAGCCCCAGCATTTT.

This clonotype was seen a handful of times. V is TRBV4-1 and J is TRBJ1-5; D is perhaps TRBD1 (6 bases). Germline V gene data show CDR1 as MGHRA and CDR2 as YSYEKL. Trimming took off 0 bases at V and 2 bases at J, with 14 bases between the two ends. The CDR3 has 17 residues. The CDR3 here is CASSQDIRGVGNQPQHF. DNA for the CDR3: TGCGCCAGCAGCCAAGATATCAGGGGAGTTGGCAATCAGCCCCAGCATTTT.

This clonotype was observed a handful of times. The chain links TRBV7-9 to TRBJ1-6, with D unclear. From germline, CDR1 is SEHNR and CDR2 FQNEAQ (reference sequence). The germline V and J ends were trimmed by 1 base and 7 bases, with 11 bases remaining between them. The length of the CDR3 is 15 residues. CDR3 amino acids: CASSLDWAENSPLHF. The CDR3 nucleotides are TGTGCCAGCAGCTTAGATTGGGCAGAGAATTCACCCCTCCACTTT. Full variable domain (rest looked up from reference TRBV7-9 and TRBJ1-6): DTGVSQNPRHKITKRGQNVTFRCDPISEHNRLYWYRQTLGQGPEFLTYFQNEAQLEKSRLLSDRFSAERPKGSFSTLEIQRTEQGDSAMYLCASSLDWAENSPLHFGNGTRLTVT.

The chain has TRBV6-1 and TRBJ2-1, with 7 nucleotides matching TRBD1. CDR1 and CDR2 (germline): MNHNS, SASEGT. With 5 bases clipped from V and 1 base from J, the junction kept 5 bases outside the gene matches. This CDR3 has 15 residues. In DNA form, the CDR3 reads TGTGCCAGCAGTCCCAACAGGGGTTCCTACAATGAGCAGTTCTTC. Residues: CASSPNRGSYNEQFF.

This clonotype has more than one count but fewer than ten. The CDR3 DNA follows: TGTGCCAGCAACCCTACCGGGACAGTGCGCACTGAAGCTTTCTTT. Protein product: CASNPTGTVRTEAFF. The V and J genes are TRBV25-1 and TRBJ1-1; 7 nucleotides agree with TRBD1. This CDR3 region has 15 residues. Germline CDR1 reads MGHDK; CDR2 reads SYGVNS. J lost 4 bases, V lost 7 bases, and 12 bases had no gene match.

CDR3 sequence reads: CASQVVGRLNQPQHF. DNA of the CDR3: TGTGCCAGTCAAGTAGTAGGGCGCCTCAATCAGCCCCAGCATTTT. V usage is TRBV19 and J usage is TRBJ1-5; D unresolved. Germline CDR1 reads LNHDA; CDR2 reads SQIVND (reference sequence). V lost 8 bases, J lost 3 bases, and 17 bases lay in between. The CDR3 consists of 15 residues.

In its sample, this clonotype was seen a few times. The chain uses TRBV4-1 and TRBJ2-3; no reliable D call. V was pared by 4 bases and J by 2 bases, with 13 bases between. The CDR3 spans 15 residues. Germline V CDR1 and CDR2: MGHRA, YSYEKL. For the CDR3, the DNA is TGCGCCAGCAGCCTCTACGGCGCCAACACAGATACGCAGTATTTT. It codes for CASSLYGANTDTQYF.

This clonotype was seen a handful of times. The J gene is TRBJ2-1, the V gene TRBV7-3, with D perhaps TRBD2 (6 bases). V was shortened by 3 bases and J by 8 bases, with 11 bases between the two germline ends. CDR1 and CDR2 from the germline V gene are SGHTA and FQGTGA. The CDR3 is 13 residues long. As DNA, the CDR3 is TGTGCCAGCAGCTTGGGGGGAGATGATGAGCAGTTCTTC. As protein: CASSLGGDDEQFF.